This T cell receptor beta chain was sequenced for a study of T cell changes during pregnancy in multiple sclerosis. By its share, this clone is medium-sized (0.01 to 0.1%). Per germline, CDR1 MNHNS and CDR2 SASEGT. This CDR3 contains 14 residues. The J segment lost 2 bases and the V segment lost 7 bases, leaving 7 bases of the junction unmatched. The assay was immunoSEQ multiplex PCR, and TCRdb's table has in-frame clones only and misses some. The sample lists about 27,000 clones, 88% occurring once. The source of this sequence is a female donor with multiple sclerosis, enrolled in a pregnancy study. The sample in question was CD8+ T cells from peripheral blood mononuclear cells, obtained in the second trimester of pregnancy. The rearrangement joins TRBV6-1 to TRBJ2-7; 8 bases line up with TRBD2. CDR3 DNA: TGTGCCAGCACGGTAGCGGGGACCGCCTACGAGCAGTACTTC. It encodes CASTVAGTAYEQYF.